The rows below give T cell receptor beta chains drawn from one sample of a study of neoadjuvant anti-PD-1 for oral cavity cancer. The method was immunoSEQ multiplex PCR; TCRdb's version includes in-frame clones alone and lacks a portion of them. Of roughly 7,500 clones listed, roughly 69% are singletons. The material sequenced was PBMCs, taken after nivolumab (anti-PD-1) treatment. These receptors were taken from a person between 40 and 85 years old with oral cavity squamous cell carcinoma. CDR3s include the opening cysteine and the closing phenylalanine or tryptophan. A D gene is named only where the DNA matches it firmly. A clone size is listed for some rows: how often the clone was seen (once, few, many), or a class if it is expanded.

V gene: TRBV16; J gene: TRBJ2-7; clone size: NA; D gene: NA; CDR3 DNA: TGTGCCAGCAGCCAATTGAACAGCATCAACTCCTACGAGCAGTACTTC; CDR3 protein: CASSQLNSINSYEQYF
V gene: TRBV15; J gene: TRBJ2-7; clone size: NA; D gene: TRBD1; CDR3 DNA: TGTGCCACCAGCAGATACGGACAGGGGTCTTCCTACGAGCAGTACTTC; CDR3 protein: CATSRYGQGSSYEQYF
V gene: TRBV4-2; J gene: TRBJ2-7; clone size: NA; D gene: NA; CDR3 DNA: TGTGCCAGCAGCCAAGGTACGGTCGAGCAGTACTTC; CDR3 protein: CASSQGTVEQYF
V gene: TRBV7-3; J gene: TRBJ2-2; clone size: few; D gene: NA; CDR3 DNA: TGTGCCAGCAGCATAACCGGGACACATAACCCCATCGGGGAGCTGTTTTTT; CDR3 protein: CASSITGTHNPIGELFF
V gene: TRBV14; J gene: TRBJ1-2; clone size: NA; D gene: TRBD1; CDR3 DNA: TGTGCCAGCAGCCTTTCACGTACCGGGACAGGTCGAGGCTACACCTTC; CDR3 protein: CASSLSRTGTGRGYTF
V gene: TRBV6-5; J gene: TRBJ2-3; clone size: once; D gene: NA; CDR3 DNA: TGTGCCAGCAACCACAGGCCAGATACGCAGTATTTT; CDR3 protein: CASNHRPDTQYF
V gene: TRBV7-6; J gene: TRBJ2-7; clone size: NA; D gene: NA; CDR3 DNA: TGTGCCAGCAGCTTAGCGGGGGGCTCCTACGAGCAGTACTTC; CDR3 protein: CASSLAGGSYEQYF
V gene: TRBV9; J gene: TRBJ1-2; clone size: NA; D gene: NA; CDR3 DNA: TGTGCCAGCAGCGTAGCTAGGGACTGGAACTATGGCTACACCTTC; CDR3 protein: CASSVARDWNYGYTF
V gene: TRBV19; J gene: TRBJ2-3; clone size: NA; D gene: TRBD1; CDR3 DNA: TGTGCCAGTAGTGAGGGACAGTACACAGATACGCAGTATTTT; CDR3 protein: CASSEGQYTDTQYF
V gene: TRBV6-5; J gene: TRBJ1-2; clone size: NA; D gene: NA; CDR3 DNA: TGTGCCAGCAGTTACTCGCCCAGGCAAACCTATGGCTACACCTTC; CDR3 protein: CASSYSPRQTYGYTF
V gene: TRBV7-8; J gene: TRBJ2-5; clone size: NA; D gene: NA; CDR3 DNA: TGTGCCAGCAGCTTAGGGGGGGGGCTCTTCCAAGAGACCCAGTACTTC; CDR3 protein: CASSLGGGLFQETQYF
V gene: TRBV9; J gene: TRBJ2-2; clone size: NA; D gene: NA; CDR3 DNA: TGTGCCAGCAGCCTGCGGACAGCGAACACCGGGGAGCTGTTTTTT; CDR3 protein: CASSLRTANTGELFF
V gene: TRBV19; J gene: TRBJ2-7; clone size: few; D gene: NA; CDR3 DNA: TGTGCCAGTAGTCGCGACAGCACCTACGAGCAGTACTTC; CDR3 protein: CASSRDSTYEQYF
V gene: TRBV11-2; J gene: TRBJ2-5; clone size: once; D gene: NA; CDR3 DNA: TGTGCCAGCAGCTTAGAAGGAGCCAGGGATACGGCCCAGTACTTC; CDR3 protein: CASSLEGARDTAQYF
V gene: TRBV11-3; J gene: TRBJ2-3; clone size: NA; D gene: NA; CDR3 DNA: TGTGCCAGCAGCCTTCGGGGACCGGGGTCAGATACGCAGTATTTT; CDR3 protein: CASSLRGPGSDTQYF
V gene: TRBV7-8; J gene: TRBJ1-2; clone size: NA; D gene: NA; CDR3 DNA: TGTGCCAGCAGCTTAGGTGATGGCTACACCTTC; CDR3 protein: CASSLGDGYTF
V gene: TRBV29-1; J gene: TRBJ1-4; clone size: NA; D gene: NA; CDR3 DNA: TGCAGCGTTGAAGACAGGTATAATGAAAAACTGTTTTTT; CDR3 protein: CSVEDRYNEKLFF
V gene: TRBV5-4; J gene: TRBJ2-2; clone size: few; D gene: NA; CDR3 DNA: TGTGCCAGCAGCTTGTGGACCGGGGAGCTGTTTTTT; CDR3 protein: CASSLWTGELFF
V gene: TRBV5-1; J gene: TRBJ2-1; clone size: few; D gene: NA; CDR3 DNA: TGCGCCAGCAGCGGGGACACTTCCTACAATGAGCAGTTCTTC; CDR3 protein: CASSGDTSYNEQFF
V gene: TRBV2; J gene: TRBJ2-4; clone size: NA; D gene: NA; CDR3 DNA: TGTGCCAGCAGTTTAAGTCAGTACAAAAACATTCAGTACTTC; CDR3 protein: CASSLSQYKNIQYF
V gene: TRBV15; J gene: TRBJ2-3; clone size: NA; D gene: TRBD2; CDR3 DNA: TGTGCCACCAGCAGAGACGACCTAGCGGGGGTTACAGATACGCAGTATTTT; CDR3 protein: CATSRDDLAGVTDTQYF
V gene: TRBV28; J gene: TRBJ1-5; clone size: once; D gene: TRBD1; CDR3 DNA: TGTGCCAGCAGTCCGCTCAAGACAGGGGATAATCAGCCCCAGCATTTT; CDR3 protein: CASSPLKTGDNQPQHF
V gene: TRBV5-4; J gene: TRBJ2-3; clone size: NA; D gene: NA; CDR3 DNA: TGTGCCAGCAGCTTGGCAATGGGGGGGGCTGGAGATACGCAGTATTTT; CDR3 protein: CASSLAMGGAGDTQYF
V gene: TRBV9; J gene: TRBJ2-1; clone size: NA; D gene: NA; CDR3 DNA: TGTGCCAGCAGCGTTCTCCGGGACCCTTGGGGCAATGAGCAGTTCTTC; CDR3 protein: CASSVLRDPWGNEQFF
V gene: TRBV5-6; J gene: TRBJ1-1; clone size: NA; D gene: TRBD1; CDR3 DNA: TGTGCCAGCAGCTCTGATACAGGGGCGATGAACACTGAAGCTTTCTTT; CDR3 protein: CASSSDTGAMNTEAFF
V gene: TRBV5-4; J gene: TRBJ1-1; clone size: few; D gene: TRBD1; CDR3 DNA: TGTGCCAGCAGCTTTCCGGGACAGATGAACACTGAAGCTTTCTTT; CDR3 protein: CASSFPGQMNTEAFF